This TCR beta chain was sequenced for a study of human thymus T cells. Study-level results: Use of V and J genes seemed skewed within the thymic and blood repertoires.

Resections removed during corrective heart surgery provided the thymus tissue used. Regarding this clone: The antigen is not known.

The assay was immunoSEQ multiplex PCR, and TCRdb's table has in-frame clones only and misses some. The sample contains about 78,000 clones, just over 95% of which appear only once. Trimming removed 3 bases from V and 10 bases from J, with 21 bases in between. The length of the CDR3 is 14 residues. Germline V gives CDR1 SQVTM, CDR2 ANQGSEA. The genes are TRBV29-1 and TRBJ1-2; D not resolved. The clonotype was recovered from a boy in the first two years of life with a congenital heart defect but otherwise immunologically healthy. Material for sequencing was thymus tissue. CDR3 DNA: TGCAGCGTTGACCATCGGCGGACTGTTTCTGACTACACCTTC. Amino acid sequence: CSVDHRRTVSDYTF. Full variable domain (rest looked up from reference TRBV29-1 and TRBJ1-2): SAVISQKPSRDICQRGTSLTIQCQVDSQVTMMFWYRQQPGQSLTLIATANQGSEATYESGFVIDKFPISRPNLTFSTLTVSNMSPEDSSIYLCSVDHRRTVSDYTFGSGTRLTVV.